This TCR beta chain was recorded in a study of blood T cell repertoires in COVID-19. Germline-derived CDR1 and CDR2 are LNHNV and YYDKDF (reference sequence). The CDR3 loop spans 15 amino acids. Trimming at V came to 8 bases and at J to 4 bases, leaving 9 bases not matched to a gene. Sequencing was performed with immunoSEQ multiplex PCR; in TCRdb, only in-frame clones are kept and a portion is missing. Of roughly 250,000 clones in the sample, over 75% were seen once. Sample: peripheral blood. The receptor was derived from a woman aged 40 to 55 who had recovered from COVID-19. The chain links TRBV15 to TRBJ2-2, with 8 bases that match TRBD1. CDR3 loop: CATQRTGSGTGELFF. CDR3 DNA: TGTGCCACCCAAAGGACAGGGTCGGGCACCGGGGAGCTGTTTTTT.